This TCR beta chain was captured by sequencing in a study of cytomegalovirus exposure and HLA in healthy donors. The PCR was carried out with 60 Vbeta primers and 13 Jbeta primers. Generated by immunoSEQ multiplex PCR, the TCRdb table keeps only in-frame clones and is missing some. The table has around 98,000 clones, about two thirds seen once. This clone showed up just a few times. Its antigen is currently unknown. The CDR3 extends over 14 amino acids. In germline, CDR1 is MDHEN, CDR2 SYDVKM. V was pared by 5 bases and J by 10 bases, with 12 bases of the junction left unmatched. Study results and caveats: Beyond CMV serostatus, there was no information to go on about immune exposure. There were reportedly fewer N-insertions in an Asian-associated ancestry cluster than the roughly 670-donor mean, in a later analysis. Cytomegalovirus association was assigned to about 150 TCR beta chains. In an earlier analysis, most TCR beta V segments were productive about 87% or about 30% of the time.

This TCR was sampled from a man aged 45-65 years in good health and CMV-seronegative. The chain employs TRBV28 and TRBJ1-1; 8 nucleotides match TRBD1. Sequencing was carried out using PBMCs. As DNA, the CDR3 is TGTGCCAGCAGTCCCCAGGACAGGGACGGGGCAGCTTTCTTT. Its protein is CASSPQDRDGAAFF.